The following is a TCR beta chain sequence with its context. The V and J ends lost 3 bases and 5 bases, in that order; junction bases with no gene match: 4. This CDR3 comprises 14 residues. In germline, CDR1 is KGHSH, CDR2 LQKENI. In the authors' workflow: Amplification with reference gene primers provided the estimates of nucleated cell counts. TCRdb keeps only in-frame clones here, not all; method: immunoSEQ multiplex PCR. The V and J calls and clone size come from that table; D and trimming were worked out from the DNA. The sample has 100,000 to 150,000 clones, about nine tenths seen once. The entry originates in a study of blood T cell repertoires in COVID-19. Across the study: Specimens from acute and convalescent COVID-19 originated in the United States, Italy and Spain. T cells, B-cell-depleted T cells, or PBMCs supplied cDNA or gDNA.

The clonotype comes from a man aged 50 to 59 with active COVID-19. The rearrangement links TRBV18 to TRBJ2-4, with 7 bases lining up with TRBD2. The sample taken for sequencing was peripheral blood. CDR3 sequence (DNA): TGTGCCAGCTCACCGTCTAGCGGACAAAACATTCAGTACTTC. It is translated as CASSPSSGQNIQYF.